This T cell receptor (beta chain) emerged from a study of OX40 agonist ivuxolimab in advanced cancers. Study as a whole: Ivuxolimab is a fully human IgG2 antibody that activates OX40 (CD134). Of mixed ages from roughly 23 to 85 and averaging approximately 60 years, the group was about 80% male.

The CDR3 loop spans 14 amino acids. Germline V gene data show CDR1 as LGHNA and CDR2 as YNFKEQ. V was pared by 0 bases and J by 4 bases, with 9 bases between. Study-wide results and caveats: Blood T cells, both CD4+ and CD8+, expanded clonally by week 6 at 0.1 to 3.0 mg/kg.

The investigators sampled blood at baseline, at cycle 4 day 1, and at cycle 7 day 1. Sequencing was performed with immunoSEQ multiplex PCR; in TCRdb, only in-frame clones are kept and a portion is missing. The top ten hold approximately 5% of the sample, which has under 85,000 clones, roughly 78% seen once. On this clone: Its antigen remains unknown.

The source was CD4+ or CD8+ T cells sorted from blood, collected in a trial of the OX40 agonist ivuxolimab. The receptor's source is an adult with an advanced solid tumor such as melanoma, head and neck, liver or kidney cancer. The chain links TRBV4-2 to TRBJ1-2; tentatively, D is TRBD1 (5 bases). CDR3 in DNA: TGTGCCAGCAGCCAAGAAGTACAGGTCTATGGCTACACCTTC. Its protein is CASSQEVQVYGYTF.